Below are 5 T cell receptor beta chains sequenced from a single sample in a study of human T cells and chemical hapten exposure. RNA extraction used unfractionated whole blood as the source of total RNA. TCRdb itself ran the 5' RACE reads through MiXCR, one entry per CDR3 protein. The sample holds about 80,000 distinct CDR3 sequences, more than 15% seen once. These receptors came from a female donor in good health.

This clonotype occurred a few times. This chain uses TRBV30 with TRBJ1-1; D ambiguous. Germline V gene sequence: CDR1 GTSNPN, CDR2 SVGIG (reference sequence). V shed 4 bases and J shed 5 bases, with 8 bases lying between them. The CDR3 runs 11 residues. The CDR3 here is CAWTDRTEAFF. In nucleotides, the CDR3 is TGTGCCTGGACGGACCGTACTGAAGCTTTCTTT.

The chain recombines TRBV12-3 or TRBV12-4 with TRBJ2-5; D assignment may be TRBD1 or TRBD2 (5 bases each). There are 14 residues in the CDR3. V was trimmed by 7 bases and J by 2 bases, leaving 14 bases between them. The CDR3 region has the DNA TGTGCCAGCAAGAAGAGTGGGGGTCAAGAGACCCAGTACTTC. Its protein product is CASKKSGGQETQYF.

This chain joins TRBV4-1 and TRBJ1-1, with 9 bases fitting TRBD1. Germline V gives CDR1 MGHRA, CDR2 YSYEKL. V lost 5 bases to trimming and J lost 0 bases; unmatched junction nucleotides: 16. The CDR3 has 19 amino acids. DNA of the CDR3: TGCGCCAGCAGCTTCCCGGCGGGACAGGGACCCCGTATGAACACTGAAGCTTTCTTT. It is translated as CASSFPAGQGPRMNTEAFF.

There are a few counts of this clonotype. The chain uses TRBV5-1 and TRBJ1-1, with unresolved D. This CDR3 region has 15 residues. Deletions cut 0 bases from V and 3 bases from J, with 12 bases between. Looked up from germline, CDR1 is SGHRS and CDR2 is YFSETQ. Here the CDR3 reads CASSLVRGSDTEAFF. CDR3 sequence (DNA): TGCGCCAGCAGCTTGGTAAGAGGGAGCGACACTGAAGCTTTCTTT.

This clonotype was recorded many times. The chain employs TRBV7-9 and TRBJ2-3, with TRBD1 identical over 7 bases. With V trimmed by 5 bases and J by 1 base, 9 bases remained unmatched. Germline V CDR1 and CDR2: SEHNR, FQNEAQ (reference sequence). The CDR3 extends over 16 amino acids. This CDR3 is CASSNTGAFRTDTQYF. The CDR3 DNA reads TGTGCCAGCAGCAACACAGGGGCTTTTCGCACAGATACGCAGTATTTT.